These 9 T cell receptor beta chains were sequenced from one sample in a study of blood T cell repertoires in COVID-19. Repertoires were generated with immunoSEQ multiplex PCR, while TCRdb's copy carries only in-frame clones and drops some. In the table there are just under 350,000 clones, about 89% of which are singletons. The sequencing sample was made of peripheral blood. The origin of the receptors is a woman aged 45 to 65 with COVID-19, enrolled during active disease.

This clone was recorded a few times. CDR3 in amino acids: CASSYLPGQGTEAFF. In DNA form, the CDR3 reads TGTGCCAGCAGTTACCTACCGGGACAGGGGACTGAAGCTTTCTTT. The genes are TRBV6-2 or TRBV6-3 and TRBJ1-1, with TRBD1 matching over 10 bases. Per the germline V gene, CDR1 is MNHEY and CDR2 is SVGEGT. The length of the CDR3 is 15 residues. V was pared by 2 bases and J by 5 bases, with 5 bases of the junction left unmatched.

The J gene is TRBJ2-3, the V gene TRBV5-4, with 10 bases that match TRBD1. Per germline, CDR1 SGHNT and CDR2 YYREEE (reference sequence). The V and J ends lost 5 bases and 5 bases, in that order; junction bases with no gene match: 8. CDR3 length: 15 amino acids. CDR3 region: CASSSAGQGKDTQYF. The CDR3 DNA reads as TGTGCCAGCAGTTCCGCGGGACAGGGGAAAGATACGCAGTATTTT. The entire variable domain, with the rest obtained from reference TRBV5-4 and TRBJ2-3, is as follows: ETGVTQSPTHLIKTRGQQVTLRCSSQSGHNTVSWYQQALGQGPQFIFQYYREEENGRGNFPPRFSGLQFPNYSSELNVNALELDDSALYLCASSSAGQGKDTQYFGPGTRLTVL.

The genes are TRBV6-5 and TRBJ2-5; TRBD2 might be the D (5 bases). Trimming stripped 7 bases from V and 2 bases from J, with 11 bases between. Germline-derived CDR1 and CDR2 are MNHEY and SVGAGI. This CDR3 spans 13 amino acids. CDR3 nucleotides: TGTGCCAGCATGAGGGCCCCACAAGAGACCCAGTACTTC. It is translated as CASMRAPQETQYF.

The J gene is TRBJ1-1, the V gene TRBV11-3; 8 nucleotides agree with TRBD1. J gave up 1 base and V 5 bases, and 12 bases lay outside the gene matches. This CDR3 region has 17 residues. CDR1 and CDR2 (germline): SGHNT, YENEEA. As DNA, the CDR3 is TGTGCCAGCAGCCCCGACAGGGGAGTTTTAAGGAACACTGAAGCTTTCTTT. Translating gives CASSPDRGVLRNTEAFF.

V gene TRBV29-1 combines with J gene TRBJ2-1; 7 nucleotides line up with TRBD2. CDR3 length: 12 amino acids. Germline-derived CDR1 and CDR2 are SQVTM and ANQGSEA. After removal of 1 base from V and 8 bases from J, the junction contained 2 bases not matched to a gene. CDR3 bases: TGCAGCGTTGAAGGGCGGGGGTATGAGCAGTTCTTC. Amino acid sequence: CSVEGRGYEQFF.

The chain recombines TRBV19 with TRBJ1-1; 9 nucleotides match TRBD1. Germline values: CDR1 LNHDA, CDR2 SQIVND (reference sequence). The CDR3 loop spans 15 amino acids. V trimming: 1 base; J trimming: 0 bases; junction bases outside the gene matches: 0. The CDR3 region has the DNA TGTGCCAGTAGTATAGGACAGGGGGTGAACACTGAAGCTTTCTTT. The encoded protein is CASSIGQGVNTEAFF.

V and J are TRBV5-1 and TRBJ2-2; 7 bases line up with TRBD2. CDR3 length: 16 amino acids. Germline CDR1 is SGHRS and CDR2 is YFSETQ. With V trimmed by 2 bases and J by 1 base, 5 bases remained unmatched. In DNA, the CDR3 is TGCGCCAGCAGCTTCCAACTAGCGAAGAACACCGGGGAGCTGTTTTTT. Encoded protein: CASSFQLAKNTGELFF. The complete variable domain, with remaining parts taken from reference TRBV5-1 and TRBJ2-2, reads KAGVTQTPRYLIKTRGQQVTLSCSPISGHRSVSWYQQTPGQGLQFLFEYFSETQRNKGNFPGRFSGRQFSNSRSEMNVSTLELGDSALYLCASSFQLAKNTGELFFGEGSRLTVL.

This clone was detected a few times. V usage is TRBV5-8 and J usage is TRBJ2-7; TRBD2 matches 10 bases. CDR3 length equals 16 residues. From germline, CDR1 is SGHTS and CDR2 YDEGEE. Unmatched junction bases numbered 14, after V lost 3 bases and J lost 8 bases. DNA of the CDR3: TGTGCCAGCAGCTCATACAGAACTAGCGGGGTTTCGAAGCAGTACTTC. Translated: CASSSYRTSGVSKQYF.

The chain combines TRBV13 with TRBJ2-7; 10 nucleotides line up with TRBD1. V lost 5 bases, J lost 3 bases, and 10 bases stayed unmatched. The CDR3 consists of 16 residues. Germline CDR1 is PRHDT and CDR2 is FYEKMQ (reference sequence). The CDR3 here is CASSPRQGAGGYEQYF. CDR3 coding DNA: TGTGCCAGCAGCCCCCGACAGGGGGCCGGCGGCTACGAGCAGTACTTC. Full variable domain (remainder filled in from reference TRBV13 and TRBJ2-7): AAGVIQSPRHLIKEKRETATLKCYPIPRHDTVYWYQQGPGQDPQFLISFYEKMQSDKGSIPDRFSAQQFSDYHSELNMSSLELGDSALYFCASSPRQGAGGYEQYFGPGTRLTVT.